This TCR beta chain was recovered during a study of cytomegalovirus exposure and HLA in healthy donors. This CDR3 contains 14 residues. Germline V gives CDR1 LNHDA, CDR2 SQIVND (reference sequence). V dropped 5 bases and J dropped 3; count of bases not matched to a gene: 4. A remark on this clone: The target antigen is unknown.

Study outcomes and limitations: Across donors, most TCRs were seen rarely, yet some public ones were widespread. It has been reported that TCR beta sequences accurately predicted the HLA-A and HLA-B alleles of most subjects. A later analysis linked a missense variant in DCLRE1C to the trimming of TCR beta V and J genes.

PCR used 60 Vbeta primers and 13 Jbeta primers. Sequenced by immunoSEQ multiplex PCR; TCRdb stores in-frame clones only, minus some. Of some 150,000 clones listed, roughly 82% were seen once; the top ten hold about 6.4%. The source is a man aged 30 to 39 in good health and CMV-seronegative. This rearrangement joins TRBV19 to TRBJ2-7; 10 positions agree with TRBD2. Sequenced sample: PBMCs. DNA for the CDR3: TGTGCCAGTAGTCCTAGGACTAGCGGCTACGAGCAGTACTTC. It translates to CASSPRTSGYEQYF.